The text below deals with one TCR beta chain. Its recognized antigen is unknown. Base qualities were left out, and no much larger clone turns up one base away. The source of the sample is a study of blood T cell repertoires in COVID-19 (dated by TCRdb to between 2020 and 2021). About the study as a whole: Collaborator samples came from the United States, Italy and Spain and covered acute and convalescent phases of COVID-19. The sample metadata nearly always contained a de-identified subject ID, COVID-19 status, age in years and sex. The repertoires were released in a freely available public database meant as a resource for research on the immune response to SARS-CoV-2. The prospective study material was composed of cDNA or gDNA derived from T cells, B-cell-depleted T cells, or PBMCs. Deeply sampled blood TCRbeta repertoires from subjects exposed to, actively infected with, or recovered from COVID-19 were included in the dataset. Samples came from the ongoing ImmuneRACE study (first 160 participants) plus 1,254 subjects from 6 global collaborators. Where HLA class I and class II types were available, the types were taken from metadata supplied by the sample provider, not from assay-based typing.

The immunoSEQ Assay, a bias-controlled multiplex PCR, was used to amplify TCRbeta CDR3 regions from genomic DNA. The source study handled its data this way. The number of nucleated cells in each sample was estimated by amplification of reference gene primers within the assay. To quantify the absolute abundance of each unique TCRbeta CDR3 rearrangement, sequence reads were collapsed and filtered. For each sample, productive Simpson clonality was calculated by taking the square root of Simpson's diversity index across productive rearrangements. In TCRdb, the immuneACCESS table is reduced to in-frame sequences with V and J assigned. These tables do not hold every clone; where another copy was compared, an unresolved V gene accounts for under half, and the others remain unexplained. V, J and clone size are taken as reported in that table, and D and trimming were inferred from the DNA itself. The sample table records 130,000 or so clones; around 89% of these occur just once. The ten biggest clones cover more than 15% of the sample.

From the germline V gene, CDR1 is SNHLY and CDR2 is FYNNEI. There are 15 amino acids in the CDR3, from cysteine to phenylalanine inclusive. Only the CDR3 region is kept as DNA, spanning 45 bases read in frame from base 1. The trim is 6 bases for V and 6 bases for J, with a gap of 19 bases between the germline ends. Overall study outcomes, separate from this receptor: How much clinical and demographic metadata was included differed by source and by participant, and the metadata was provided uncurated.

Collaborating institutions collected whole blood in K2EDTA tubes following their own protocols. Collaborator samples were shipped for TCRbeta analysis as frozen whole blood, isolated PBMCs, or DNA extracted from either sample type. This clonotype was sampled from a middle-aged man with active or convalescent COVID-19. Specimen: peripheral blood. The chain is assembled from TRBV2 and TRBJ2-3; confidence is insufficient to name the D gene. The nucleotides are TGTGCCAGCAGCGATAACAGTCTTCATTCCGATACGCAGTATTTT. The translation is CASSDNSLHSDTQYF.